This passage covers 19 T cell receptor beta chains from one sample sequenced in a study of blood T cell repertoires in COVID-19. Assay: immunoSEQ multiplex PCR; the TCRdb copy retains only in-frame clones and omits some. This table has some 87,000 clones, under 90% appearing once. The sequenced material came from peripheral blood. These TCRs come from a woman between 65 and 79 years old with acute or convalescent COVID-19.

This chain connects TRBV11-2 to TRBJ2-3; 9 positions agree with TRBD1. CDR1 and CDR2 from the germline V gene are SGHAT and FQNNGV. V lost 0 bases, J lost 5 bases, and 9 bases stayed unmatched. The CDR3 is 17 residues long. The DNA of the CDR3 is TGTGCCAGCAGCTTAGAGCGCGGGACAGGGAGGGTAGATACGCAGTATTTT. Translating it yields CASSLERGTGRVDTQYF.

This clone turned up a few times. This chain joins TRBV5-4 and TRBJ2-1; 8 bases are shared with TRBD1. In germline, CDR1 is SGHNT, CDR2 YYREEE (reference sequence). This CDR3 contains 16 residues. The V gene end was trimmed by 4 bases and the J gene end by 4 bases; junction bases not matched to a gene: 10. CDR3 DNA: TGTGCCAGCAGCGGAAAGGACAGGGCTACTTACAATGAGCAGTTCTTC. It specifies CASSGKDRATYNEQFF.

The rearrangement links TRBV7-2 to TRBJ2-1, with 7 bases aligning to TRBD2. CDR3 length: 16 residues. Unmatched junction bases numbered 8, after V lost 2 bases and J lost 4 bases. CDR1 and CDR2 (germline): SGHTA, FQGNSA. CDR3: CASSLTLRAGYNEQFF. CDR3 nucleotide sequence: TGTGCCAGCAGCTTAACGCTGAGAGCGGGATACAATGAGCAGTTCTTC.

The rearrangement links TRBV6-1 to TRBJ2-7; TRBD1 matches at 7 bases. Looked up from germline, CDR1 is MNHNS and CDR2 is SASEGT. Trimming cost V 0 bases and J 6 bases; bases outside gene matches: 5. This CDR3 region has 14 residues. This CDR3 reads CASSEAQQGSEQYV. The CDR3 nucleotides are TGTGCCAGCAGTGAAGCACAACAGGGGTCCGAGCAGTACGTC.

CDR3 nucleotide sequence: TGTGCCAGCAGCAAGTCTAGCGGGAGGTACAATGAGCAGTTCTTC. It yields the protein CASSKSSGRYNEQFF. The rearrangement links TRBV28 to TRBJ2-1, with TRBD2 matching over 11 bases. The trim removed 6 bases at V and 4 bases at J, leaving 5 bases unmatched. This CDR3 is 15 amino acids long. Germline-derived CDR1 and CDR2 are MDHEN and SYDVKM.

This clone was recorded a few times. V and J are TRBV15 and TRBJ1-5; 9 nucleotides align to TRBD1. This CDR3 contains 15 residues. Germline trimming cut 3 bases from V and 4 bases from J; bases unmatched to any gene: 4. Germline V gives CDR1 LNHNV, CDR2 YYDKDF (reference sequence). CDR3 protein: CATSRDRGPNQPQHF. DNA for the CDR3: TGTGCCACCAGCAGGGACAGGGGCCCTAATCAGCCCCAGCATTTT. The full variable domain, its missing parts supplied by reference TRBV15 and TRBJ1-5, is DAMVIQNPRYQVTQFGKPVTLSCSQTLNHNVMYWYQQKSSQAPKLLFHYYDKDFNNEADTPDNFQSRRPNTSFCFLDIRSPGLGDTAMYLCATSRDRGPNQPQHFGDGTRLSIL.

The CDR3 DNA follows: TGTGCCAGCTCAGATACAGGGGGCAATCAGCCCCAGCATTTT. It encodes CASSDTGGNQPQHF. The gene calls are TRBV18 and TRBJ1-5, with 7 bases fitting TRBD1. This CDR3 is built from 14 residues. J lost 2 bases, V lost 5 bases, and 3 bases had no gene match. The germline gives CDR1 KGHSH, CDR2 LQKENI.

The chain carries TRBV19 and TRBJ2-3; D remains unclear. Per the germline V gene, CDR1 is LNHDA and CDR2 is SQIVND (reference sequence). The CDR3 has 14 amino acids. V was trimmed by 1 base and J by 3 bases, leaving 8 bases between them. This CDR3 reads CASSIGGGTDTQYF. The CDR3 bases are TGTGCCAGTAGTATAGGAGGCGGAACAGATACGCAGTATTTT.

This chain connects TRBV6-6 to TRBJ1-5; 9 positions match TRBD1. Germline V gives CDR1 MNHNY, CDR2 SVGAGI (reference sequence). The trim removed 5 bases at V and 2 bases at J, leaving 4 bases unmatched. The CDR3 covers 15 residues. For the CDR3, the DNA is TGTGCCAGCAGTAAGGGACAGGGTGGCAATCAGCCCCAGCATTTT. Translation gives CASSKGQGGNQPQHF.

The CDR3 DNA follows: TGTGCCTGGAGTAAACAGGGGGCGGGCGAGCAGTACTTC. Its translation is CAWSKQGAGEQYF. The gene calls are TRBV30 and TRBJ2-7; 9 nucleotides line up with TRBD1. V dropped 2 bases and J dropped 6; count of bases not matched to a gene: 5. Germline V gene lookup returns CDR1 GTSNPN and CDR2 SVGIG (reference sequence). CDR3 length equals 13 residues.

The rearrangement uses TRBV6-5 and TRBJ1-2; D perhaps matches TRBD1 (5 bases). CDR1 is MNHEY and CDR2 is SVGAGI in the germline V gene. Trimming removed 8 bases at V and 6 bases at J, with 16 bases between. This CDR3 contains 13 residues. The CDR3 loop is CASSEGWGNGYTF. CDR3 DNA sequence: TGTGCCAGCTCGGAGGGGTGGGGGAATGGCTACACCTTC.

The rearrangement links TRBV19 to TRBJ2-7; 13 bases fit TRBD2. V shed 6 bases and J 2 bases; nucleotides not matched to a gene: 4. This CDR3 region has 15 residues. The germline gives CDR1 LNHDA, CDR2 SQIVND (reference sequence). Written as DNA, the CDR3 is TGTGCCAGTAGCGTGGGACTAGCGGGAACCTACGAGCAGTACTTC. This sequence encodes CASSVGLAGTYEQYF.

V and J are TRBV5-1 and TRBJ1-2; 9 nucleotides agree with TRBD1. This CDR3 contains 15 residues. V trimming: 4 bases; J trimming: 2 bases; junction bases outside the gene matches: 6. The germline gives CDR1 SGHRS, CDR2 YFSETQ. The DNA of the CDR3 is TGCGCCAGCAGCCCCGCCGGGACAGGGAACTATGGCTACACCTTC. Its protein is CASSPAGTGNYGYTF. Full variable domain (outside the CDR3, taken from reference TRBV5-1 and TRBJ1-2): KAGVTQTPRYLIKTRGQQVTLSCSPISGHRSVSWYQQTPGQGLQFLFEYFSETQRNKGNFPGRFSGRQFSNSRSEMNVSTLELGDSALYLCASSPAGTGNYGYTFGSGTRLTVV.

CDR3: CASSLKPPPQDTEAFF. The CDR3 nucleotides are TGCGCCAGCAGCCTTAAACCCCCTCCGCAGGACACTGAAGCTTTCTTT. The V gene is TRBV4-1, the J gene TRBJ1-1; D ambiguous. Germline CDR1 and CDR2: MGHRA and YSYEKL. V was trimmed by 4 bases and J by 3 bases, leaving 18 bases between them. The CDR3 loop spans 16 amino acids.

CDR3 protein: CASSPLLLAGYEQYF. The CDR3 nucleotides read TGTGCCAGCAGCCCCTTATTGCTAGCAGGTTACGAGCAGTACTTC. V is TRBV5-6 and J is TRBJ2-7; TRBD2 might be the D (5 bases). The CDR3 extends over 15 amino acids. Between the trimmed V and J ends, which lost 4 bases and 4 bases, there was a span of 18 bases. Per germline, CDR1 SGHDT and CDR2 YYEEEE.

The V call is TRBV7-9, the J call TRBJ1-3, with D possibly TRBD1 on 5 matching bases. The CDR3 totals 14 residues. V lost 1 base and J lost 9, with 13 bases in between. Germline loops: CDR1 SEHNR, CDR2 FQNEAQ (reference sequence). The CDR3 nucleotides are TGTGCCAGCAGCTTAGGGAGGGGACGAGGCACCATATATTTT. This gives the protein CASSLGRGRGTIYF.

The chain joins TRBV10-2 to TRBJ2-2, with D perhaps TRBD2 (6 bases). The CDR3 is made up of 13 amino acids. V lost 6 bases and J 6 bases, leaving 11 bases between the germline ends. From germline, CDR1 is WSHSY and CDR2 SAAADI. For the CDR3, the DNA is TGCGCCAGCAGCGTGACTAGTTCCGGGGAGCTGTTTTTT. It codes for CASSVTSSGELFF.

The gene calls are TRBV28 and TRBJ1-6; 7 bases map to TRBD1. The germline V gene has CDR1 MDHEN and CDR2 SYDVKM. V gave up 3 bases and J gave up 9 bases; unmatched junction bases: 8. The length of the CDR3 is 15 residues. The CDR3 here is CASSLNRGFLSPLHF. In DNA form, the CDR3 reads TGTGCCAGCAGTTTGAACAGGGGTTTTCTTTCACCCCTCCACTTT.

V usage is TRBV5-1 and J usage is TRBJ2-1; 8 nucleotides agree with TRBD1. Germline CDR1 and CDR2: SGHRS and YFSETQ. CDR3 length: 15 amino acids. V dropped 4 bases and J dropped 6; count of bases not matched to a gene: 9. DNA for the CDR3: TGCGCCAGCAGCCCGCCGACAGGGGCCCGCAATGAGCAGTTCTTC. It is translated as CASSPPTGARNEQFF.